The 22 T cell receptor beta chains below all came from one sample that was sequenced in a study of OX40 agonist ivuxolimab in advanced cancers. Produced via immunoSEQ multiplex PCR; TCRdb's table is partial and in-frame only. The table lists about 90,000 clones, 90% of them singletons. Here the sequenced sample was CD4+ or CD8+ T cells sorted from blood, taken in a trial of the OX40 agonist ivuxolimab. These receptors all stem from an adult with an advanced solid tumor such as melanoma, head and neck, liver or kidney cancer.

The rearrangement uses TRBV7-8 and TRBJ1-2; a possible D gene is TRBD1 (5 bases). Germline lookup yields CDR1 SGHVS and CDR2 FQNEAQ. V lost 2 bases and J 10 bases, leaving 14 bases between the germline ends. The CDR3 is 13 amino acids. CDR3 sequence (DNA): TGTGCCAGCAGCTTAATTCGGCAGGGTTACTACACCTTC. The encoded protein is CASSLIRQGYYTF.

J is TRBJ2-5 and V is TRBV5-6; D call uncertain. Trimming stripped 1 base from V and 4 bases from J, with 2 bases between. This CDR3 has 11 amino acids. Per germline, CDR1 SGHDT and CDR2 YYEEEE. The CDR3 loop is CASSLLETQYF. The CDR3 DNA follows: TGTGCCAGCAGCTTGTTAGAGACCCAGTACTTC.

The gene calls are TRBV30 and TRBJ2-5; D gene unclear. The CDR3 covers 13 residues. V was shortened by 3 bases and J by 2 bases, with 10 bases between the two germline ends. Germline CDR1 and CDR2: GTSNPN and SVGIG (reference sequence). The CDR3 nucleotides are TGTGCCTGGAGCTTTACAGCGCAAGAGACCCAGTACTTC. Translation: CAWSFTAQETQYF. Looking up the rest from reference TRBV30 and TRBJ2-5 gives the full variable domain: SQTIHQWPATLVQPVGSPLSLECTVEGTSNPNLYWYRQAAGRGLQLLFYSVGIGQISSEVPQNLSASRPQDRQFILSSKKLLLSDSGFYLCAWSFTAQETQYFGPGTRLLVL.

This clone appeared a single time. The J gene is TRBJ1-2, the V gene TRBV6-1; D unclear. Germline-derived CDR1 and CDR2 are MNHNS and SASEGT. V was cut by 6 bases and J by 3 bases, with 11 bases left in between. This CDR3 region has 13 residues. The CDR3 loop reads CASSPTPDYGYTF. DNA for the CDR3: TGTGCCAGCAGCCCGACTCCTGACTATGGCTACACCTTC.

The chain is built from TRBV30 and TRBJ2-1, with TRBD2 as a possible D gene (5 bases). Trimming left V 0 bases short and J 2 bases short, with 29 bases between. The germline V gene encodes CDR1 GTSNPN and CDR2 SVGIG (reference sequence). The CDR3 runs 21 residues. This chain's CDR3 is CAWSVRPFSAAVARTYNEQFF. The CDR3 DNA reads TGTGCCTGGAGTGTACGGCCCTTTAGCGCGGCCGTTGCCAGAACCTACAATGAGCAGTTCTTC.

The chain uses TRBV29-1 and TRBJ2-5; 13 bases match TRBD2. With V trimmed by 6 bases and J by 4 bases, 14 bases remained unmatched. Per the germline V gene, CDR1 is SQVTM and CDR2 is ANQGSEA. CDR3 length equals 17 residues. CDR3 bases: TGCAGCGTGGGTCCACTAGCGGGAGGGAGGAGGTCAGAGACCCAGTACTTC. This sequence encodes CSVGPLAGGRRSETQYF.

The J gene is TRBJ1-5, the V gene TRBV27, with 7 bases aligning to TRBD1. Germline trimming cut 0 bases from V and 5 bases from J; bases unmatched to any gene: 7. CDR1 is MNHEY and CDR2 is SMNVEV in the germline V gene (reference sequence). The CDR3 is 16 residues long. Written as DNA, the CDR3 is TGTGCCAGCAGTTTATCAGCCGGGGACAGATATCAGCCCCAGCATTTT. This sequence encodes CASSLSAGDRYQPQHF.

The V gene is TRBV29-1, the J gene TRBJ2-1; D uncertain. Germline V gene lookup returns CDR1 SQVTM and CDR2 ANQGSEA. V was clipped by 6 bases and J by 2 bases, with 14 bases between them. The CDR3 is 14 amino acids. The CDR3 sequence: CSVEPGRAYNEQFF. The CDR3 nucleotides read TGCAGCGTCGAACCGGGCCGAGCCTACAATGAGCAGTTCTTC.

V gene TRBV5-6 combines with J gene TRBJ2-7, with D unclear. Trimming left V 4 bases short and J 2 bases short, with 10 bases between. The CDR3 contains 13 residues. Germline-derived CDR1 and CDR2 are SGHDT and YYEEEE. The CDR3, as DNA: TGTGCCAGCAGCCCCGGACCCGCCTACGAGCAGTACTTC. Protein: CASSPGPAYEQYF.

The J gene is TRBJ2-7, the V gene TRBV20-1; D is possibly TRBD2 (6 bases). This CDR3 spans 11 amino acids. Germline lookup yields CDR1 DFQATT and CDR2 SNEGSKA (reference sequence). This CDR3 reads CSAGTPSEQYF. CDR3 nucleotides: TGCAGCGCCGGGACTCCAAGCGAGCAGTACTTC.

The J gene is TRBJ1-3, the V gene TRBV7-6, with TRBD1 as a possible D gene (5 bases). CDR1 is SGHVS and CDR2 is FNYEAQ in the germline V gene. The CDR3 has 17 amino acids. V dropped 0 bases and J dropped 0 bases, with 12 bases sitting between them. The CDR3 region has the DNA TGTGCCAGCAGCTTAGCTCTGGGACCGCACTCTGGAAACACCATATATTTT. Translating gives CASSLALGPHSGNTIYF.

The V gene is TRBV7-3, the J gene TRBJ2-3; unclear D gene. Germline CDR1 reads SGHTA; CDR2 reads FQGTGA. There are 12 residues in the CDR3. V gave up 5 bases and J gave up 2 bases, with 5 bases separating them. CDR3 nucleotide sequence: TGTGCCAGCAGCCCCTTCACAGATACGCAGTATTTT. As protein: CASSPFTDTQYF. Looking up the rest from reference TRBV7-3 and TRBJ2-3 gives the full variable domain: GAGVSQTPSNKVTEKGKYVELRCDPISGHTALYWYRQSLGQGPEFLIYFQGTGAADDSGLPNDRFFAVRPEGSVSTLKIQRTERGDSAVYLCASSPFTDTQYFGPGTRLTVL.

The V and J genes are TRBV7-8 and TRBJ2-1, with 7 nucleotides matching TRBD2. V was clipped by 5 bases and J by 9 bases; unmatched bases: 10. The CDR3 totals 14 residues. In germline, CDR1 is SGHVS, CDR2 FQNEAQ. CDR3 sequence reads: CASSPGLVFIEQFF. CDR3 DNA: TGTGCCAGCAGCCCCGGACTAGTTTTTATTGAGCAGTTCTTC.

Here the CDR3 reads CASSRTLEQYF. CDR3 bases: TGTGCCAGCAGCCGTACCTTAGAGCAGTACTTC. The V call is TRBV2, the J call TRBJ2-7; D is ambiguous. The CDR3 consists of 11 residues. With 6 bases removed from V and 7 bases from J, the gap between germline ends came to 10 bases. Germline V gene sequence: CDR1 SNHLY, CDR2 FYNNEI.

The V gene is TRBV18, the J gene TRBJ2-1; D uncertain. V was trimmed by 6 bases and J by 5 bases, leaving 8 bases between them. Looked up from germline, CDR1 is KGHSH and CDR2 is LQKENI. CDR3 length: 12 residues. The CDR3 nucleotides are TGTGCCAGCTCCCCCATTAACAATGAGCAGTTCTTC. Protein product: CASSPINNEQFF.

The table lists this clone with a few counts. This chain joins TRBV5-1 and TRBJ2-7; 7 bases are a match to TRBD2. Germline V gene sequence: CDR1 SGHRS, CDR2 YFSETQ. The CDR3 sequence is 22 residues long. Unmatched junction bases numbered 28, after V lost 4 bases and J lost 0 bases. CDR3 amino acids: CASSASPDGKGLLASGSYEQYF. In DNA, the CDR3 is TGCGCCAGCAGCGCGAGTCCGGACGGAAAGGGCCTACTAGCGAGCGGCTCCTACGAGCAGTACTTC. The full variable domain, its missing parts supplied by reference TRBV5-1 and TRBJ2-7, is KAGVTQTPRYLIKTRGQQVTLSCSPISGHRSVSWYQQTPGQGLQFLFEYFSETQRNKGNFPGRFSGRQFSNSRSEMNVSTLELGDSALYLCASSASPDGKGLLASGSYEQYFGPGTRLTVT.

This clone was found once. The chain couples TRBV18 to TRBJ1-4; D is ambiguous. With 6 bases removed from V and 5 bases from J, the gap between germline ends came to 16 bases. The CDR3 sequence is 15 residues long. Germline CDR1 and CDR2: KGHSH and LQKENI. The CDR3 nucleotides read TGTGCCAGCTCCCTAAAAGGTGGCGGGAATGAAAAACTGTTTTTT. Translating it yields CASSLKGGGNEKLFF.

Details on this clone: The junction departs from germline at one end; a sequencing error may be responsible. The V gene is TRBV2, the J gene TRBJ1-2; 7 bases fit TRBD1. Germline lookup yields CDR1 SNHLY and CDR2 FYNNEI. The CDR3 extends over 13 amino acids. CDR3 bases: TGTGCCAGCCACAGGGGAGTCGTCGGGGCTCTACCCTTC. Translated: CASHRGVVGALPF.

This sequence joins TRBV6-1 and TRBJ1-2; D gene unclear. CDR3 length: 12 residues. The germline gives CDR1 MNHNS, CDR2 SASEGT. With 6 bases removed from V and 4 bases from J, the gap between germline ends came to 9 bases. The CDR3 DNA follows: TGTGCCAGCAGCATGGTAGCCTATGGCTACACCTTC. It codes for CASSMVAYGYTF.

V usage is TRBV30 and J usage is TRBJ2-5; D perhaps matches TRBD1 (7 bases). The CDR3 totals 14 residues. The ends were cut back, 2 bases at V and 2 bases at J, with 12 bases in the middle. Germline CDR1 GTSNPN, CDR2 SVGIG (reference sequence). Here the CDR3 DNA reads TGTGCCTGGAGTAGGGAGGACAGGCAAGAGACCCAGTACTTC. Translating it yields CAWSREDRQETQYF.

This chain uses TRBV6-1 with TRBJ1-1, with unresolved D. The CDR3 spans 11 residues. Trimming shortened V by 6 bases and J by 8 bases, and 10 bases separated the two germline ends. Germline CDR1 MNHNS, CDR2 SASEGT. The CDR3 loop reads CASSKRGEAFF. CDR3 nucleotide sequence: TGTGCCAGCAGCAAGAGAGGAGAAGCTTTCTTT.

V and J are TRBV6-1 and TRBJ1-2; tentatively, D is TRBD1 (5 bases). The germline V gene encodes CDR1 MNHNS and CDR2 SASEGT. V shed 2 bases and J shed 4 bases, with 11 bases lying between them. This CDR3 comprises 14 residues. The CDR3, as DNA: TGTGCCAGCAGTGAAAGGGAGGGGTCCTATGGCTACACCTTC. Translation: CASSEREGSYGYTF.